The 25 T cell receptor beta chains below were found in one sample sequenced in a study of T cell responses to AZD1222 COVID-19 vaccine. Sequenced by immunoSEQ multiplex PCR; TCRdb stores in-frame clones only, minus some. The sample lists some 45,000 clones; around 91% were seen once. This sample comprised peripheral blood, obtained 28 days after the second AZD1222 dose. These receptors all come from an adult who received the AZD1222 COVID-19 vaccine.

The chain has TRBV7-9 and TRBJ1-3, with D perhaps matching TRBD1 (6 bases). V lost 5 bases and J 0 bases, leaving 23 bases between the germline ends. CDR1 and CDR2 (germline): SEHNR, FQNEAQ (reference sequence). This CDR3 spans 19 amino acids. CDR3 bases: TGTGCCAGCAGCAAAGGGGCCCTGACAGGACAATTCTCTGGAAACACCATATATTTT. Translated, it gives CASSKGALTGQFSGNTIYF.

The V gene is TRBV7-8, the J gene TRBJ1-2, with TRBD1 identical over 10 bases. V shed 8 bases and J 2 bases; nucleotides not matched to a gene: 5. The CDR3 extends over 14 amino acids. Germline CDR1 reads SGHVS; CDR2 reads FQNEAQ. CDR3 DNA: TGTGCCAGCTCCCCGGGACAGGGGAACTATGGCTACACCTTC. Protein product: CASSPGQGNYGYTF.

This clone was seen a few times. V and J are TRBV27 and TRBJ2-5; the match to TRBD2 covers 13 bases. Germline loops: CDR1 MNHEY, CDR2 SMNVEV (reference sequence). V trimming: 4 bases; J trimming: 5 bases; junction bases outside the gene matches: 4. This CDR3 comprises 15 residues. The CDR3 spells CASSSQGLAGETQYF. CDR3 DNA sequence: TGTGCCAGCAGTTCCCAGGGACTAGCGGGGGAGACCCAGTACTTC.

The chain uses TRBV12-3 or TRBV12-4 and TRBJ1-2; D is unclear. V lost 6 bases and J 7 bases, leaving 15 bases between the germline ends. The CDR3 extends over 13 amino acids. The CDR3: CASRRGGPAGYTF. DNA for the CDR3: TGTGCCAGCAGACGCGGTGGTCCCGCTGGCTACACCTTC.

The chain uses TRBV5-1 and TRBJ2-7; 11 positions match TRBD1. Trimming at V came to 3 bases and at J to 2 bases, leaving 1 base not matched to a gene. The CDR3 covers 14 residues. CDR1 and CDR2 from the germline V gene are SGHRS and YFSETQ. CDR3 nucleotides: TGCGCCAGCAGCTGGGGACAGGGGGCCTACGAGCAGTACTTC. Translation gives CASSWGQGAYEQYF. The full variable domain, with the rest looked up from reference TRBV5-1 and TRBJ2-7, is KAGVTQTPRYLIKTRGQQVTLSCSPISGHRSVSWYQQTPGQGLQFLFEYFSETQRNKGNFPGRFSGRQFSNSRSEMNVSTLELGDSALYLCASSWGQGAYEQYFGPGTRLTVT.

The chain carries TRBV14 and TRBJ1-6; the match to TRBD1 covers 8 bases. V was pared by 5 bases and J by 12 bases, with 9 bases of the junction left unmatched. Per germline, CDR1 SGHDN and CDR2 FVKESK. The length of the CDR3 is 14 residues. CDR3 sequence: CASSLDRAIQPLHF. CDR3 coding DNA: TGTGCCAGCAGCTTGGACAGGGCTATTCAACCCCTCCACTTT.

V and J are TRBV5-1 and TRBJ1-1; D not certain. The germline CDR1 and CDR2 sequences are SGHRS and YFSETQ. Between the trimmed V and J ends, which lost 4 bases and 0 bases, there was a span of 7 bases. CDR3 length: 13 amino acids. The CDR3 nucleotides are TGCGCCAGCAGCATCCAGATGAACACTGAAGCTTTCTTT. This codes for CASSIQMNTEAFF. The complete variable domain, with remaining parts taken from reference TRBV5-1 and TRBJ1-1, reads KAGVTQTPRYLIKTRGQQVTLSCSPISGHRSVSWYQQTPGQGLQFLFEYFSETQRNKGNFPGRFSGRQFSNSRSEMNVSTLELGDSALYLCASSIQMNTEAFFGQGTRLTVV.

The chain employs TRBV7-9 and TRBJ2-2; the D is unclear. Deletions cut 3 bases from V and 2 bases from J, with 4 bases between. CDR3 length: 13 amino acids. Germline V gives CDR1 SEHNR, CDR2 FQNEAQ (reference sequence). CDR3 sequence reads: CASSFVNTGELFF. Written as DNA, the CDR3 is TGTGCCAGCAGCTTCGTAAACACCGGGGAGCTGTTTTTT. Variable domain in full (rest from reference TRBV7-9 and TRBJ2-2): DTGVSQNPRHKITKRGQNVTFRCDPISEHNRLYWYRQTLGQGPEFLTYFQNEAQLEKSRLLSDRFSAERPKGSFSTLEIQRTEQGDSAMYLCASSFVNTGELFFGEGSRLTVL.

The rearrangement uses TRBV4-2 and TRBJ1-3, with D possibly being TRBD1 (5 bases). Looked up from germline, CDR1 is LGHNA and CDR2 is YNFKEQ. V was trimmed by 3 bases and J by 0 bases, leaving 12 bases between them. There are 16 residues in the CDR3. The CDR3 bases are TGTGCCAGCAGCCAGGGAGCGGGGCTCTCTGGAAACACCATATATTTT. Protein product: CASSQGAGLSGNTIYF.

This chain joins TRBV19 and TRBJ2-3; TRBD1 is a possible D gene (6 bases). CDR1 LNHDA and CDR2 SQIVND come from the germline V gene (reference sequence). Trimming removed 2 bases from V and 2 bases from J, with 11 bases in between. The CDR3 extends over 15 amino acids. CDR3 DNA sequence: TGTGCCAGTAGTATATGGGGGCGCGACACAGATACGCAGTATTTT. This gives the protein CASSIWGRDTDTQYF.

The rearrangement links TRBV9 to TRBJ1-6; no firm D call. There are 16 residues in the CDR3. Trimming took 1 base from V and 0 from J, leaving 8 bases between them. CDR1 is SGDLS and CDR2 is YYNGEE in the germline V gene. The CDR3 DNA reads as TGTGCCAGCAGCGTAAAGGAAAGCTCCTATAATTCACCCCTCCACTTT. Translated: CASSVKESSYNSPLHF.

The chain uses TRBV5-1 and TRBJ2-5, with 10 bases fitting TRBD2. The CDR3 covers 16 residues. The V gene's germline CDR1 is SGHRS and CDR2 YFSETQ. With V trimmed by 4 bases and J by 5 bases, 11 bases remained unmatched. The CDR3 coding sequence is TGCGCCAGCAGCGCGGCCGGGACTAGCGTAAGGGAGACCCAGTACTTC. Protein sequence: CASSAAGTSVRETQYF.

V is TRBV18 and J is TRBJ1-1, with D unresolved. Between the trimmed V and J ends, which lost 2 bases and 0 bases, there was a span of 7 bases. Looked up from germline, CDR1 is KGHSH and CDR2 is LQKENI. This CDR3 contains 14 residues. The CDR3 reads CASSPLQLNTEAFF. The CDR3 bases are TGTGCCAGCTCACCATTGCAGCTGAACACTGAAGCTTTCTTT. The full variable domain, completed using reference TRBV18 and TRBJ1-1, is NAGVMQNPRHLVRRRGQEARLRCSPMKGHSHVYWYRQLPEEGLKFMVYLQKENIIDESGMPKERFSAEFPKEGPSILRIQQVVRGDSAAYFCASSPLQLNTEAFFGQGTRLTVV.

The V gene is TRBV19, the J gene TRBJ1-4; D gene ambiguous. This CDR3 comprises 15 residues. Germline CDR1 is LNHDA and CDR2 is SQIVND (reference sequence). V was pared by 7 bases and J by 0 bases, with 12 bases between. CDR3 in DNA: TGTGCCAGTAATAATATTGGGCCAACTAATGAAAAACTGTTTTTT. Translation gives CASNNIGPTNEKLFF. The full variable domain, completed using reference TRBV19 and TRBJ1-4, is DGGITQSPKYLFRKEGQNVTLSCEQNLNHDAMYWYRQDPGQGLRLIYYSQIVNDFQKGDIAEGYSVSREKKESFPLTVTSAQKNPTAFYLCASNNIGPTNEKLFFGSGTQLSVL.

V is TRBV7-2 and J is TRBJ2-1, with TRBD1 identical over 9 bases. Losses at the gene ends were 4 bases for V and 2 bases for J; bases not matched to a gene: 3. Germline V gene lookup returns CDR1 SGHTA and CDR2 FQGNSA. This CDR3 spans 15 amino acids. Here the CDR3 DNA reads TGTGCCAGCAGCTCCGGACAGGGGACCTACAATGAGCAGTTCTTC. It yields the protein CASSSGQGTYNEQFF.

The chain couples TRBV30 to TRBJ1-3, with a possible D match to TRBD1 (6 bases). The CDR3 has 13 amino acids. Germline loops: CDR1 GTSNPN, CDR2 SVGIG (reference sequence). V lost 3 bases and J lost 2, with 8 bases in between. As DNA, the CDR3 is TGTGCCTGGAGATCAGGGGCTGGAAACACCATATATTTT. Translating it yields CAWRSGAGNTIYF.

J is TRBJ2-1 and V is TRBV5-1; 7 bases line up with TRBD1. Germline assignment: CDR1 SGHRS and CDR2 YFSETQ. The CDR3 is 14 residues long. V lost 2 bases to trimming and J lost 9 bases; unmatched junction nucleotides: 8. This CDR3 is CASSLRDSRSEQFF. CDR3 bases: TGCGCCAGCAGCTTAAGGGACAGTCGTTCTGAGCAGTTCTTC.

The genes are TRBV12-3 or TRBV12-4 and TRBJ1-5, with no clear D. Trimming took off 5 bases at V and 9 bases at J, with 14 bases between the two ends. This CDR3 region has 13 residues. The CDR3 bases are TGTGCCAGCAGTATCCAATCTTACGCGCCCCAGCATTTT. It translates to CASSIQSYAPQHF.

The V call is TRBV4-1, the J call TRBJ1-1, with TRBD1 as a possible D gene (5 bases). The CDR3 is made up of 14 amino acids. Germline V gives CDR1 MGHRA, CDR2 YSYEKL. V gave up 4 bases and J gave up 3 bases, with 12 bases separating them. CDR3 DNA sequence: TGCGCCAGCAGCCGAGACCTGGGGGACACTGAAGCTTTCTTT. Its translation is CASSRDLGDTEAFF.

This clone was picked up one time. This chain links TRBV11-2 with TRBJ2-3; TRBD2 matches at 9 bases. The CDR3 loop spans 18 amino acids. V lost 0 bases and J lost 5; bases outside the gene matches: 12. Germline CDR1 is SGHAT and CDR2 is FQNNGV. In DNA form, the CDR3 reads TGTGCCAGCAGCTTAGAACGGGGACTAGCTTCAGGACGAGATACGCAGTATTTT. Translated, it gives CASSLERGLASGRDTQYF.

The gene calls are TRBV19 and TRBJ1-5; tentative D call: TRBD1 (5 bases). Per germline, CDR1 LNHDA and CDR2 SQIVND (reference sequence). The CDR3 consists of 16 residues. Trimming removed 6 bases from V and 7 bases from J, with 22 bases in between. This CDR3 is CASRLTDQGRRQPQHF. CDR3 bases: TGTGCCAGTAGACTCACAGATCAGGGTAGAAGGCAGCCCCAGCATTTT.

The chain recombines TRBV6-5 with TRBJ2-7, with 11 bases fitting TRBD1. The CDR3 is made up of 14 amino acids. Looked up from germline, CDR1 is MNHEY and CDR2 is SVGAGI. V lost 6 bases, J lost 5 bases, and 6 bases stayed unmatched. CDR3 loop: CASSLRTGGDEQYF. The DNA for the CDR3 is TGTGCCAGCAGCCTCAGGACAGGGGGCGACGAGCAGTACTTC.

This clone came up once. The chain has TRBV5-6 and TRBJ2-2; D possibly corresponds to TRBD1 (6 bases). The V end was cut by 2 bases, the J end by 0 bases, with 11 bases between. CDR3 length equals 16 residues. Germline values: CDR1 SGHDT, CDR2 YYEEEE. CDR3 coding DNA: TGTGCCAGCAGCTTTGGTCCAGGGGCGAACACCGGGGAGCTGTTTTTT. Its translation: CASSFGPGANTGELFF.

Concerning this clone: This CDR3 is also generated by other DNA sequences in the sample. This chain uses TRBV6-2 or TRBV6-3 with TRBJ1-6; D unresolved. The CDR3 runs to 11 residues. In germline, CDR1 is MNHEY, CDR2 SVGEGT. Deletions cut 4 bases from V and 10 bases from J, with 5 bases between. CDR3 residues: CASSSASPLHF. In nucleotides, the CDR3 is TGTGCCAGCAGTTCTGCATCACCCCTCCACTTT.

The rearrangement links TRBV7-2 to TRBJ1-1, with D perhaps TRBD1 (6 bases). Germline loops: CDR1 SGHTA, CDR2 FQGNSA. Trimming cost V 6 bases and J 7 bases, with 15 bases left between them. The CDR3 has 13 residues. The CDR3 region is CASSSQEGDEAFF. The CDR3 DNA sequence: TGTGCCAGCAGTTCTCAGGAGGGGGATGAAGCTTTCTTT.